These 9 T cell receptor beta chains came from one sample sequenced in a study of cytomegalovirus exposure and HLA in healthy donors. The PCR was carried out with 60 Vbeta primers and 13 Jbeta primers. The table came from immunoSEQ multiplex PCR; TCRdb's copy has only in-frame clones and leaves some out. The table shows 150,000 or so clones, with around two thirds occurring only once. The material sequenced was PBMCs. The receptors here all came from a woman in her sixties in good health and CMV-seropositive.

The CDR3 sequence: CASSLSGTGGGNTQYF. CDR3 sequence (DNA): TGTGCCAGCAGTTTATCCGGGACAGGGGGCGGGAATACGCAGTATTTT. This chain links TRBV28 with TRBJ2-3; 12 bases are shared with TRBD1. CDR1 MDHEN and CDR2 SYDVKM come from the germline V gene. The CDR3 covers 16 residues. After removal of 1 base from V and 7 bases from J, the junction contained 6 bases not matched to a gene.

This chain uses TRBV2 with TRBJ2-5, with D tentatively TRBD2 (6 bases). The germline V gene encodes CDR1 SNHLY and CDR2 FYNNEI. This CDR3 spans 15 amino acids. V dropped 7 bases and J dropped 6 bases, with 21 bases sitting between them. The CDR3 coding sequence is TGTGCCAGCACTCTTGGAGGGTTAGCGTGGCAGACCCAGTACTTC. Amino acids: CASTLGGLAWQTQYF.

The gene calls are TRBV5-4 and TRBJ1-1; 9 nucleotides agree with TRBD1. The V segment lost 4 bases and the J segment 5 bases; nucleotides outside the gene matches: 6. Germline values: CDR1 SGHNT, CDR2 YYREEE (reference sequence). The CDR3 is made up of 14 amino acids. CDR3 residues: CASSPGDRETEAFF. CDR3 sequence (DNA): TGTGCCAGCAGCCCGGGGGACAGGGAAACTGAAGCTTTCTTT. The variable domain in full, completed from reference TRBV5-4 and TRBJ1-1, reads ETGVTQSPTHLIKTRGQQVTLRCSSQSGHNTVSWYQQALGQGPQFIFQYYREEENGRGNFPPRFSGLQFPNYSSELNVNALELDDSALYLCASSPGDRETEAFFGQGTRLTVV.

A few counts support this clone. The chain uses TRBV27 and TRBJ2-3, with 7 nucleotides matching TRBD2. CDR1 and CDR2 from the germline V gene are MNHEY and SMNVEV (reference sequence). CDR3 size: 16 residues. After removal of 6 bases from V and 0 bases from J, the junction contained 9 bases not matched to a gene. In nucleotides, the CDR3 is TGTGCCAGCAGGTTAGCGGGTACCTCTAGCACAGATACGCAGTATTTT. This encodes CASRLAGTSSTDTQYF.

In this sample, this clone turned up a few times. The J gene is TRBJ2-6, the V gene TRBV6-6; the match to TRBD1 covers 7 bases. V was clipped by 6 bases and J by 4 bases; unmatched bases: 9. This CDR3 spans 16 amino acids. Per the germline V gene, CDR1 is MNHNY and CDR2 is SVGAGI (reference sequence). The CDR3 DNA reads TGTGCCAGCAGCCCCCAGGGGGTTTCGGGGGCCAACGTCCTGACTTTC. Amino acids: CASSPQGVSGANVLTF.

The chain joins TRBV6-1 to TRBJ2-5; 9 bases match TRBD1. Trimming removed 4 bases from V and 4 bases from J; junction bases left unmatched: 7. Germline V gene data show CDR1 as MNHNS and CDR2 as SASEGT. The CDR3 consists of 15 residues. CDR3 nucleotide sequence: TGTGCCAGCAGTGTAATGGGACAGGGCATAGAGACCCAGTACTTC. Translation gives CASSVMGQGIETQYF.

This clone occurred a few times. This sequence joins TRBV29-1 and TRBJ2-4, with TRBD2 as a possible D gene (7 bases). CDR1 is SQVTM and CDR2 is ANQGSEA in the germline V gene. Trimming removed 6 bases at V and 6 bases at J, with 18 bases between. The CDR3 contains 14 residues. The CDR3 DNA sequence: TGCAGCGTACCCGAAGGGGGGGGCGGAAACATTCAGTACTTC. This codes for CSVPEGGGGNIQYF.

This rearrangement joins TRBV5-1 to TRBJ2-5, with D possibly being TRBD2 (6 bases). The V gene lost 0 bases and the J gene lost 5 bases, with 8 bases spanning the gap. The CDR3 totals 13 residues. Germline CDR1 SGHRS, CDR2 YFSETQ. The CDR3 here is CASSLVGGETQYF. The CDR3 DNA reads as TGCGCCAGCAGCTTGGTGGGAGGTGAGACCCAGTACTTC. The full variable domain, in which reference TRBV5-1 and TRBJ2-5 provide the parts outside the CDR3, is KAGVTQTPRYLIKTRGQQVTLSCSPISGHRSVSWYQQTPGQGLQFLFEYFSETQRNKGNFPGRFSGRQFSNSRSEMNVSTLELGDSALYLCASSLVGGETQYFGPGTRLLVL.

The V gene is TRBV5-1, the J gene TRBJ2-2, with 8 bases lining up with TRBD2. Germline trimming cut 1 base from V and 1 base from J; bases unmatched to any gene: 3. In germline, CDR1 is SGHRS, CDR2 YFSETQ. This CDR3 has 16 residues. CDR3 protein: CASSLLLAENTGELFF. CDR3 bases: TGCGCCAGCAGCTTGTTACTAGCGGAGAACACCGGGGAGCTGTTTTTT.